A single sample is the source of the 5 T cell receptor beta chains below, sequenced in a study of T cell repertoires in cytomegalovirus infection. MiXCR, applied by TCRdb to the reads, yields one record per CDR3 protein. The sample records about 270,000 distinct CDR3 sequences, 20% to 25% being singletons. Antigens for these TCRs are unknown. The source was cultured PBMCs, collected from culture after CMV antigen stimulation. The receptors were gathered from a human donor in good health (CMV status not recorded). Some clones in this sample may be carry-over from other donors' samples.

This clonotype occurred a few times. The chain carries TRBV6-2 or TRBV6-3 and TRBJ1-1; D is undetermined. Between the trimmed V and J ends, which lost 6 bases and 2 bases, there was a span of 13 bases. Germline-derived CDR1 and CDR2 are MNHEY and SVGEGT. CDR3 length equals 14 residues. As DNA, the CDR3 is TGTGCCAGCAGCCCCGCCAGGACTAACACTGAAGCTTTCTTT. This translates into CASSPARTNTEAFF.

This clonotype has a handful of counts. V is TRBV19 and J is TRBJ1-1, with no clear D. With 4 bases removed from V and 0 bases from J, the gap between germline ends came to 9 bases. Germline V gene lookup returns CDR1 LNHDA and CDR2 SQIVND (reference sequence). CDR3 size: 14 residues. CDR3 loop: CASSTGRLNTEAFF. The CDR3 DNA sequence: TGTGCCAGTAGTACTGGGCGGTTGAACACTGAAGCTTTCTTT.

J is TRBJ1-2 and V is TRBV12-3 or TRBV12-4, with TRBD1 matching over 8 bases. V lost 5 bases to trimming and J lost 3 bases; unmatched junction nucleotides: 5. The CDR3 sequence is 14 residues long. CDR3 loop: CASSLQGDYYGYTF. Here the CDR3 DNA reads TGTGCCAGCAGTCTACAGGGGGATTACTATGGCTACACCTTC.

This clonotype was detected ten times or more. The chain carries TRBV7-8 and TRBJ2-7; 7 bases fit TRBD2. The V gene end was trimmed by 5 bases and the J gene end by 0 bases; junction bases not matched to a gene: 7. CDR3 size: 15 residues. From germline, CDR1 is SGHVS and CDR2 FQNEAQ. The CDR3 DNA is TGTGCCAGCAGCCTGGGGGGACTATTCTCCTACGAGCAGTACGTC. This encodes CASSLGGLFSYEQYV.

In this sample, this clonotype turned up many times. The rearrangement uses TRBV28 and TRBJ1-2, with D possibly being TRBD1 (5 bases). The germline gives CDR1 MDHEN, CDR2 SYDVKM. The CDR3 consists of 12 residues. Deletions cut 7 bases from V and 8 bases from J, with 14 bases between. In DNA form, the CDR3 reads TGTGCCAGCACCCGGGGGAATCTAGGCTACACCTTC. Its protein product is CASTRGNLGYTF.